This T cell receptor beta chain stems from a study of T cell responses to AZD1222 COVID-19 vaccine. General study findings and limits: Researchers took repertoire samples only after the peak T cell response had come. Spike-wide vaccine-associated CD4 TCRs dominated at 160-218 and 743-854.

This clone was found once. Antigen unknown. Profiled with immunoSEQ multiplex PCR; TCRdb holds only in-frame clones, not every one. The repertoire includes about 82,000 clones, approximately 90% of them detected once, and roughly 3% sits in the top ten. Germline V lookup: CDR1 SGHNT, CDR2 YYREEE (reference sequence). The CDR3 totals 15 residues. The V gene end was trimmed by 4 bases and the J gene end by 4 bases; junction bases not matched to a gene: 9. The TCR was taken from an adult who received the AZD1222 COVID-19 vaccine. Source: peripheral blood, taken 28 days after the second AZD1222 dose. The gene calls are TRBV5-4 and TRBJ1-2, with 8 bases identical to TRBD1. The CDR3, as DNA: TGTGCCAGCAGCGCGATGACAGGGGACCTCTATGGCTACACCTTC. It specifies CASSAMTGDLYGYTF.